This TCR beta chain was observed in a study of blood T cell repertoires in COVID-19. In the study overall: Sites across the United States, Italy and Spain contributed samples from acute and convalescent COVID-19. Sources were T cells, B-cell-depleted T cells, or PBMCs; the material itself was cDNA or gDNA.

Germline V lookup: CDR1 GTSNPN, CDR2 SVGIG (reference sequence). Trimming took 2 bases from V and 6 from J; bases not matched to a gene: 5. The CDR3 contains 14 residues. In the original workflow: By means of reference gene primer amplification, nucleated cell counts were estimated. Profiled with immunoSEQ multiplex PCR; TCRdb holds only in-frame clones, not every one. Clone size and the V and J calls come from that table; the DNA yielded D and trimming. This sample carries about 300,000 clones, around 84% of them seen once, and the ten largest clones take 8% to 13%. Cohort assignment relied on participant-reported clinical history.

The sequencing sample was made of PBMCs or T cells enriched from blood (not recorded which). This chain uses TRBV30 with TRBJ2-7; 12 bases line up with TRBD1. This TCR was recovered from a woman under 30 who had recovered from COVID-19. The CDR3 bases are TGTGCCTGGAGTAGAGGGACAGGGGGCTCCGAGCAGTACTTC. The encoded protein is CAWSRGTGGSEQYF.